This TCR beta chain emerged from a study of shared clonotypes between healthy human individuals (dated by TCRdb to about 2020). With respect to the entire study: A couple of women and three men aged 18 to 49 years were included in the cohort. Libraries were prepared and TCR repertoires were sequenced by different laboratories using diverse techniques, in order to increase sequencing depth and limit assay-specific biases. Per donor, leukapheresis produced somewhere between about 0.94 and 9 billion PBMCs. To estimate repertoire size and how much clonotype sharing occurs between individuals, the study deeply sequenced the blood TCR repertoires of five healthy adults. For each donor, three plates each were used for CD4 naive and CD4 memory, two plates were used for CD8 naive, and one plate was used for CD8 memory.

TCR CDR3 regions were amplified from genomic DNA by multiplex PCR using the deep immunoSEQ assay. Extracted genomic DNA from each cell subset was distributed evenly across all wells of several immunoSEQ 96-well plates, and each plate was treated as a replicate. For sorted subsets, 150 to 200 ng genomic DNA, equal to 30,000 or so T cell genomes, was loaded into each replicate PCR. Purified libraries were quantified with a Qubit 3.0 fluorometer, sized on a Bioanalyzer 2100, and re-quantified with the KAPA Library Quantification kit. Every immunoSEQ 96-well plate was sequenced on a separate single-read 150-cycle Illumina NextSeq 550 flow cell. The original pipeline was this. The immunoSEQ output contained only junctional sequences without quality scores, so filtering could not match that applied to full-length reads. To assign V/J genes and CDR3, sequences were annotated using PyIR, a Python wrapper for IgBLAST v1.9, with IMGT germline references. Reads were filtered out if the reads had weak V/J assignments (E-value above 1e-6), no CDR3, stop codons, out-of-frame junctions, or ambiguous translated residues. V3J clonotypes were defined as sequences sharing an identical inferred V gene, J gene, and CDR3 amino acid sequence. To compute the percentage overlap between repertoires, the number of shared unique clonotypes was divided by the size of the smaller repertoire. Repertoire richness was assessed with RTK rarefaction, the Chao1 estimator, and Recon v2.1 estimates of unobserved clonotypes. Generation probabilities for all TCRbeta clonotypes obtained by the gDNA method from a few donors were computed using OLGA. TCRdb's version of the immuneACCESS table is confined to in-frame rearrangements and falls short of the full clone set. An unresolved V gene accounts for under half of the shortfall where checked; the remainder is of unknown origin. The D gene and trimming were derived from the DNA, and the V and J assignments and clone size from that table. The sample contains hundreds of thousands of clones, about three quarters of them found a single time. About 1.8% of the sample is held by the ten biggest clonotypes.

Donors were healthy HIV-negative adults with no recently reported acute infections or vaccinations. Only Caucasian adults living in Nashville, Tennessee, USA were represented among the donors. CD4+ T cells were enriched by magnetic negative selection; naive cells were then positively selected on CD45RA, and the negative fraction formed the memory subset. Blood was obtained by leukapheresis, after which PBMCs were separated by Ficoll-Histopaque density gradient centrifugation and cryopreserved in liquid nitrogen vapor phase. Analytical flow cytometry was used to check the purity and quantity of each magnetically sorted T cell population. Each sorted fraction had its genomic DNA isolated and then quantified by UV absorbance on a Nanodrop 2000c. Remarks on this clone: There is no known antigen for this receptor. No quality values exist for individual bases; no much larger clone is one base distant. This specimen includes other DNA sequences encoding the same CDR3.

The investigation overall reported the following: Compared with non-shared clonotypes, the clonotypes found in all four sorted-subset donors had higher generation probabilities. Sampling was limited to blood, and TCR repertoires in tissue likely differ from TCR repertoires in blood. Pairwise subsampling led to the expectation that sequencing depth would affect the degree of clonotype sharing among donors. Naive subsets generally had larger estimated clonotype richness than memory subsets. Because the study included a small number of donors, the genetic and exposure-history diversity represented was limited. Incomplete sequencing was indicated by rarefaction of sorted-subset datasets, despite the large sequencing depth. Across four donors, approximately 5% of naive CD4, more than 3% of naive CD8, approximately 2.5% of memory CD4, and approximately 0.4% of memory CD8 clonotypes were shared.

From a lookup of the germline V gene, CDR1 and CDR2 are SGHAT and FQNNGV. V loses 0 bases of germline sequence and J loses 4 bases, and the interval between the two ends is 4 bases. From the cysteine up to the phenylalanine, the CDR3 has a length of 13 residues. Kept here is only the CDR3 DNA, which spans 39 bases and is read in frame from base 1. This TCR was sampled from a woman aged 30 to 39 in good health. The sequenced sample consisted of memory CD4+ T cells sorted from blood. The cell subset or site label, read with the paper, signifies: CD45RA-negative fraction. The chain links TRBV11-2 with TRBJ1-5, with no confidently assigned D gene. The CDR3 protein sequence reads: CASSLESNQPQHF. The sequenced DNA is TGTGCCAGCAGCTTAGAATCGAATCAGCCCCAGCATTTT.